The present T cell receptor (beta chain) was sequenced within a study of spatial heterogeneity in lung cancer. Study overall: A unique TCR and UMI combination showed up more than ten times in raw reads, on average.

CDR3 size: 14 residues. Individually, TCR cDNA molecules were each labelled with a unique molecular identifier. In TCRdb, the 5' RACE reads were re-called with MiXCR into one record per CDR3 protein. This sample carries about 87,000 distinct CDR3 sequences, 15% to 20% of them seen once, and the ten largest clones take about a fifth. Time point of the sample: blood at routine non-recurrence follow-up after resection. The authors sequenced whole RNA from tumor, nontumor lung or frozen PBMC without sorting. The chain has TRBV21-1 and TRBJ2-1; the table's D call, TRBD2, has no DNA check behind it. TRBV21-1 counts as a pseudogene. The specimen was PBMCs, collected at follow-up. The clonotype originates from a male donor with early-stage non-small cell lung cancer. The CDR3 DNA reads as TGTGCCAGCAGCAAAGTCCAGCGGGAGAGCGAGCAGTTCTTC. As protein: CASSKVQRESEQFF.